This T cell receptor (beta chain) was sequenced for a study of T cell responses to AZD1222 COVID-19 vaccine. Overall study results and limits: There were mostly white British donors and more females than males, and clonal diversity was possibly underestimated. Repertoire samples came only from after the peak T cell response. Seropositivity was recorded at baseline in only 6 or 7 AZD1222 recipients.

Whether given at about 4 or about 12 weeks, second doses were pooled. TCRdb's copy holds only in-frame clones and misses some; the assay was immunoSEQ multiplex PCR. This sample has 70,000 to 95,000 clones, with around 91% found just once. CDR1 is KGHDR and CDR2 is SFDVKD in the germline V gene. Trimming pared 0 bases from V and 7 bases from J, leaving 6 bases between. CDR3 length: 13 residues. Points on this clone: No antigen is known for it.

The chain recombines TRBV24-1 with TRBJ2-1; D unresolved. Sequenced material: peripheral blood, taken 28 days after the second AZD1222 dose. The clonotype comes from an adult who received the AZD1222 COVID-19 vaccine. CDR3 amino acids: CATSDLLGNEQFF. CDR3 DNA: TGTGCCACCAGTGATTTGCTGGGTAATGAGCAGTTCTTC.